This T cell receptor (beta chain) comes out of a study of T cell changes during pregnancy in multiple sclerosis. Trimming removed 1 base from V and 8 bases from J, with 12 bases in between. The CDR3 totals 13 residues. Looked up from germline, CDR1 is MDHEN and CDR2 is SYDVKM. The repertoire was sequenced with immunoSEQ multiplex PCR; TCRdb's copy has only in-frame clones and lacks some. The sample has 64,000 or so clones; 90% to 97% are singletons. The starting material was CD8+ T cells from peripheral blood mononuclear cells, obtained after pregnancy. The genes are TRBV28 and TRBJ2-7; no clear D. This sequence was found in a female donor with multiple sclerosis, enrolled in a pregnancy study. The CDR3 spells CASSLSDRLKQYF. The DNA of the CDR3 is TGTGCCAGCAGTTTATCCGATCGACTTAAGCAGTACTTC.